This T cell receptor (beta chain) was sequenced during a study of T cells in Graves' hyperthyroidism and ophthalmopathy. A note on this clonotype: Antigen specificity is unknown.

TCR beta CDR3 sequences were amplified from RNA transcripts. TCR CDR3 regions were first amplified by RT-PCR with HTBI primers. TCRdb reprocessed the multiplex PCR reads via MiXCR and lists one record per CDR3 protein. This sample carries some 440,000 distinct CDR3 sequences, 15% to 17% of them seen once, and the ten largest clones take about 7.7%. Overall study findings and caveats: Ophthalmopathy got predicted by the model a median around 6.6 months before its onset.

The sample was blood. The receptor was derived from a woman in her late teens or twenties with Graves' hyperthyroidism.

CDR3 DNA: TGTGCCAGCAGCCCCACTGGACAGGGCGGCAATCAGCCCCAGCATTTT. Translated, it gives CASSPTGQGGNQPQHF. The chain links TRBV4-2 to TRBJ1-5; 8 bases agree with TRBD1. Per germline, CDR1 LGHNA and CDR2 YNFKEQ. The CDR3 covers 16 residues. Trimming at V came to 4 bases and at J to 2 bases, leaving 7 bases not matched to a gene.